The 13 T cell receptor beta chains given below trace back to one sample, sequenced in a study of blood T cell repertoires in COVID-19. Sequenced by immunoSEQ multiplex PCR; TCRdb stores in-frame clones only, minus some. The sample has approximately 280,000 clones, about 89% seen once. Sequenced input: peripheral blood. These receptors were collected from a man aged 35-49 years with acute or convalescent COVID-19.

This clone appeared a single time. The chain joins TRBV2 to TRBJ2-6, with D unclear. The germline CDR1 and CDR2 sequences are SNHLY and FYNNEI. V was shortened by 4 bases and J by 0 bases, with 7 bases between the two germline ends. The CDR3 is 15 residues long. The CDR3 loop is CASSATTSGANVLTF. The CDR3 bases are TGTGCCAGCAGTGCCACTACCTCTGGGGCCAACGTCCTGACTTTC. Looking up the rest from reference TRBV2 and TRBJ2-6 gives the full variable domain: EPEVTQTPSHQVTQMGQEVILRCVPISNHLYFYWYRQILGQKVEFLVSFYNNEISEKSEIFDDQFSVERPDGSNFTLKIRSTKLEDSAMYFCASSATTSGANVLTFGAGSRLTVL.

A remark on this clone: Possible read error: a much larger clone is one base away. The J gene is TRBJ1-1, the V gene TRBV6-2 or TRBV6-3; TRBD1 agrees at 8 bases. V was pared by 1 base and J by 3 bases, with 1 base of the junction left unmatched. The germline CDR1 and CDR2 sequences are MNHEY and SVGEGT. The length of the CDR3 is 14 residues. The CDR3 here is CASSYYRGYTEAFF. In DNA, the CDR3 is TGTGCCAGCAGTTACTACAGGGGGTACACTGAAGCTTTCTTT.

This chain connects TRBV6-5 to TRBJ1-1; 10 bases agree with TRBD1. The CDR3 is 15 amino acids. V lost 4 bases to trimming and J lost 5 bases; unmatched junction nucleotides: 7. The V gene's germline CDR1 is MNHEY and CDR2 SVGAGI. The CDR3 region is CASSLRQGARTEAFF. CDR3 bases: TGTGCCAGCAGTTTACGACAGGGGGCAAGGACTGAAGCTTTCTTT.

The CDR3 here is CASSRRGGDEQFF. CDR3 sequence (DNA): TGTGCCAGCAGTAGGCGGGGGGGCGATGAGCAGTTCTTC. V and J are TRBV25-1 and TRBJ2-1; 9 positions match TRBD2. V shed 5 bases, J shed 8 bases, and the junction held 4 bases outside the gene matches. The CDR3 runs to 13 residues. Germline loops: CDR1 MGHDK, CDR2 SYGVNS.

The chain recombines TRBV24-1 with TRBJ2-1, with a possible D match to TRBD1 (5 bases). The germline V gene has CDR1 KGHDR and CDR2 SFDVKD. The CDR3 runs 15 residues. V lost 3 bases and J lost 9, with 17 bases in between. This chain's CDR3 is CATSDPSMGLGEQFF. The CDR3 DNA is TGTGCCACCAGTGATCCCTCGATGGGGCTGGGTGAGCAGTTCTTC.

The chain recombines TRBV3-1 (or the pseudogene TRBV3-2) with TRBJ1-2; D not resolved. V lost 0 bases to trimming and J lost 7 bases, with 15 bases between them. CDR1 and CDR2 from the germline V gene are LGHDT and YNNKEL (reference sequence). The CDR3 is 15 amino acids. The CDR3 is CASSQEPGSGRGYTF. For the CDR3, the DNA is TGTGCCAGCAGCCAAGAACCGGGAAGCGGACGTGGCTACACCTTC.

This clone occurred once. This sequence joins TRBV30 and TRBJ2-5; weak D call: TRBD2 (6 bases). V was pared by 1 base and J by 5 bases, with 11 bases between. The CDR3 has 13 amino acids. Germline V CDR1 and CDR2: GTSNPN, SVGIG (reference sequence). The CDR3 DNA reads TGTGCCTGGAGTGGAACTAGCTTTGAGACCCAGTACTTC. Its translation: CAWSGTSFETQYF.

The chain recombines TRBV27 with TRBJ2-1; 11 nucleotides align to TRBD2. The CDR3 covers 15 residues. Germline-derived CDR1 and CDR2 are MNHEY and SMNVEV (reference sequence). V lost 6 bases to trimming and J lost 12 bases; unmatched junction nucleotides: 13. The CDR3 here is CASRTLAGGLVRQFF. The CDR3 nucleotides are TGTGCCAGCAGAACTCTAGCGGGGGGCCTGGTACGGCAGTTCTTC.

The rearrangement uses TRBV7-2 and TRBJ2-3; possibly TRBD2 for D (7 bases). The CDR3 extends over 16 amino acids. Trimming pared 5 bases from V and 2 bases from J, leaving 17 bases between. The germline V gene has CDR1 SGHTA and CDR2 FQGNSA. CDR3 sequence (DNA): TGTGCCAGCAGCCTTAAGGGGGGGCCTTACACAGATACGCAGTATTTT. This translates into CASSLKGGPYTDTQYF.

The chain is built from TRBV19 and TRBJ2-4; TRBD2 matches 7 bases. Germline V gene data show CDR1 as LNHDA and CDR2 as SQIVND (reference sequence). The CDR3 contains 14 residues. V was pared by 2 bases and J by 7 bases, with 5 bases of the junction left unmatched. This chain's CDR3 is CASSISGISNIQYF. The CDR3 DNA is TGTGCCAGTAGTATAAGCGGGATATCGAACATTCAGTACTTC.

The chain recombines TRBV6-5 with TRBJ1-2, with TRBD1 matching 8 bases. Germline values: CDR1 MNHEY, CDR2 SVGAGI. V was clipped by 7 bases and J by 4 bases; unmatched bases: 5. The CDR3 loop spans 13 amino acids. The CDR3 region is CASTYDRGYGYTF. CDR3 nucleotide sequence: TGTGCCAGCACCTATGACAGGGGCTATGGCTACACCTTC.

The J gene is TRBJ2-7, the V gene TRBV25-1; D remains ambiguous. The CDR3 is 13 amino acids. V was trimmed by 7 bases and J by 2 bases, leaving 12 bases between them. Germline CDR1 and CDR2: MGHDK and SYGVNS. Here the CDR3 reads CASTPGGTYEQYF. Written as DNA, the CDR3 is TGTGCCAGCACCCCCGGCGGAACCTACGAGCAGTACTTC.

The chain has TRBV10-3 and TRBJ2-2; D might be TRBD2 (7 bases). The germline CDR1 and CDR2 sequences are ENHRY and SYGVKD. The CDR3 contains 17 residues. The germline V and J ends were trimmed by 2 bases and 3 bases, with 16 bases remaining between them. The chain's CDR3 is CAISEMGGGFDTGELFF. CDR3 coding DNA: TGTGCCATCAGTGAGATGGGAGGGGGTTTCGACACCGGGGAGCTGTTTTTT.